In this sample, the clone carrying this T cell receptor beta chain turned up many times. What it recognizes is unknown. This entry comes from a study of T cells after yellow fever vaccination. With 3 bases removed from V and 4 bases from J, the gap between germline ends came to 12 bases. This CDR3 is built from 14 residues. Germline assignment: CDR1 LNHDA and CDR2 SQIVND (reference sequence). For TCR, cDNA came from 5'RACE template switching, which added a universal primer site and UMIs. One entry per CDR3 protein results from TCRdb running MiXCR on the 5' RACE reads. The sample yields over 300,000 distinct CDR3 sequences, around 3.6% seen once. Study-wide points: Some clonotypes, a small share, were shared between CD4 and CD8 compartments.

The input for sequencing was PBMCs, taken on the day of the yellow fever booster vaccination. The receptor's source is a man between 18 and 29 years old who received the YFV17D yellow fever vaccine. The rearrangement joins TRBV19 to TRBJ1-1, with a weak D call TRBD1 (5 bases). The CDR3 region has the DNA TGTGCCAGTAGTATTGGGACCTGGGGCACTGAAGCTTTCTTT. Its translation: CASSIGTWGTEAFF. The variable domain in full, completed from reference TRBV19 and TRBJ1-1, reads DGGITQSPKYLFRKEGQNVTLSCEQNLNHDAMYWYRQDPGQGLRLIYYSQIVNDFQKGDIAEGYSVSREKKESFPLTVTSAQKNPTAFYLCASSIGTWGTEAFFGQGTRLTVV.